The present T cell receptor (beta chain) was sequenced within a study of identical twins. Findings and limits, study-wide: It was out-of-frame TCR alpha sharing in monozygotic twins that models underestimated. Abundant beta clonotypes from cord blood bore fewer insertions; memory repertoires lacked this pattern.

V lost 6 bases, J lost 5 bases, and 16 bases lay in between. This CDR3 is built from 14 residues. TCRdb itself ran the 5' RACE reads through MiXCR, one entry per CDR3 protein. This table has roughly 480,000 distinct CDR3 sequences, 24% appearing once. For this clonotype: Its antigen is undetermined.

These data were also reused for a study on T cells expressing NK-cell markers. That investigation notes: In more than 5 donors, dominant CD3+CD56+NKG2C+ clonotypes ranked among the top 10 CD8+ clonotypes.

The sequencing sample was made of CD4+ T cells sorted from blood. The TCR was taken from a woman aged 18-35 years in good health. The chain couples TRBV12-3 or TRBV12-4 to TRBJ1-2; D is undetermined. The CDR3 DNA follows: TGTGCCAGCAGATCTAGAGAGGCTGGGTATGGCTACACCTTC. Protein sequence: CASRSREAGYGYTF.